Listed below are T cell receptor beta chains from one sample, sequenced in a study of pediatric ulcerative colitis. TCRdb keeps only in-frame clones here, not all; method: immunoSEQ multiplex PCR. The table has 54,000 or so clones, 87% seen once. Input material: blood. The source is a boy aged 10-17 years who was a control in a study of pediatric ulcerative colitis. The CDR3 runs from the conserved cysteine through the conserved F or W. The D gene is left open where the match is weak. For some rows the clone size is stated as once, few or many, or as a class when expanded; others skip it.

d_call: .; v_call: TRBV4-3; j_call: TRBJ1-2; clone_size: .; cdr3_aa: CASSQDLQNYGYTF; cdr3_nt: TGCGCCAGCAGCCAAGATTTACAAAACTATGGCTACACCTTC
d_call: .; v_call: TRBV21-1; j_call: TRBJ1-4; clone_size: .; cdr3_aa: CASSKVVPGIGSEKLFF; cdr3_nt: TGTGCCAGCAGCAAAGTGGTCCCAGGGATCGGGAGTGAAAAACTGTTTTTT
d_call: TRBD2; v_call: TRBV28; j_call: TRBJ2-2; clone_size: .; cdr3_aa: CASTGGSGAGELFF; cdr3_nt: TGTGCCAGCACGGGGGGGAGCGGTGCCGGGGAGCTGTTTTTT
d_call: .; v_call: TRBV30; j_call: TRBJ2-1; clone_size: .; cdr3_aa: CAWSSGTPTYNEQFF; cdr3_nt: TGTGCCTGGAGTTCCGGGACACCAACCTACAATGAGCAGTTCTTC
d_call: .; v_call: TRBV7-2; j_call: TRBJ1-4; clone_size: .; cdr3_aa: CASRNPASTNEKLFF; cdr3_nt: TGTGCCAGCAGAAACCCAGCGTCAACTAATGAAAAACTGTTTTTT
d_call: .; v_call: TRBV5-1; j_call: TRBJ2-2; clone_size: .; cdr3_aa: CASSYQTAGDTGELFF; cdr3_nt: TGCGCCAGCAGCTATCAGACCGCAGGGGACACCGGGGAGCTGTTTTTT
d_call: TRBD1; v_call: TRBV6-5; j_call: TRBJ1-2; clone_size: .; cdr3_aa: CASSLTGGVHDGYTF; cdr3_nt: TGTGCCAGCAGTTTGACAGGGGGCGTCCATGATGGCTACACCTTC
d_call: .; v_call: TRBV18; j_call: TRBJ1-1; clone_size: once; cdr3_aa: CASSPPRDYEAFF; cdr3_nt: TGTGCCAGCTCACCACCCCGGGACTACGAAGCTTTCTTT
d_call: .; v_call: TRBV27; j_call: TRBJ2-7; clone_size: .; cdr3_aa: CASRISMGSDEQYF; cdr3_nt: TGTGCCAGCCGCATTTCGATGGGTTCGGACGAGCAGTACTTC
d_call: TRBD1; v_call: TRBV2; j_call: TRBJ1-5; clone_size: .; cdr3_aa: CASSVGNRGIPQPQHF; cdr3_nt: TGTGCCAGCAGCGTCGGGAACAGGGGGATCCCTCAGCCCCAGCATTTT
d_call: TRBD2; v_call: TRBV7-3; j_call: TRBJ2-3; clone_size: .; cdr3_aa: CASSLSSSGWQGQYF; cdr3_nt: TGTGCCAGCAGCTTATCGTCTAGCGGGTGGCAAGGGCAGTATTTT
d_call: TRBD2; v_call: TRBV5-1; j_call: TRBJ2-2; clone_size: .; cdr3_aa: CASSPGTTNTGELFF; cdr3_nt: TGCGCCAGCAGCCCTGGGACTACGAACACCGGGGAGCTGTTTTTT
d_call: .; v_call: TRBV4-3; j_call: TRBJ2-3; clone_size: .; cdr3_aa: CASSQVIGDPGRTDTQYF; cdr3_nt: TGCGCCAGCAGCCAAGTAATAGGGGACCCCGGAAGGACAGATACGCAGTATTTT
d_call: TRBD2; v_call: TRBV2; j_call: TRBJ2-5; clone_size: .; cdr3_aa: CASRASGILGGETQYF; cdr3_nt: TGTGCCAGCAGGGCTAGCGGGATACTAGGAGGAGAGACCCAGTACTTC
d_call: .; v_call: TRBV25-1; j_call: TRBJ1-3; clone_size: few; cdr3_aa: CASSDTWEEEGTGNTIYF; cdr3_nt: TGTGCCAGCAGTGACACTTGGGAGGAGGAGGGTACGGGAAACACCATATATTTT
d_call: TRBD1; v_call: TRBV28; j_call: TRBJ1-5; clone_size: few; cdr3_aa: CASGDRAKSNQPQHF; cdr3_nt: TGTGCCAGCGGCGACAGGGCAAAAAGCAATCAGCCCCAGCATTTT
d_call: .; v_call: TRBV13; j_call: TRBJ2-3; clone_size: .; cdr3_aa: CASSLVAVTDTQYF; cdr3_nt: TGTGCCAGCAGCTTAGTAGCGGTCACAGATACGCAGTATTTT
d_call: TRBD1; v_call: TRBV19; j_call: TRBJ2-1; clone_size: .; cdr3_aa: CASGPRDRGQGNEQFF; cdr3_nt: TGTGCCTCTGGGCCCCGGGACAGGGGCCAGGGCAATGAGCAGTTCTTC
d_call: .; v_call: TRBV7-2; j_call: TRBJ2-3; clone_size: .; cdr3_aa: CASSLVSGEPQYF; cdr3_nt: TGTGCCAGCAGCTTGGTTTCAGGGGAGCCGCAGTATTTT
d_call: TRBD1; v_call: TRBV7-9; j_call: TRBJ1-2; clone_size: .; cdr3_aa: CASSPGGDGYTF; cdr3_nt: TGTGCCAGCAGCCCAGGGGGCGATGGCTACACCTTC
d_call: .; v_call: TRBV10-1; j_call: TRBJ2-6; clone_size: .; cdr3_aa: CASSIGLISGANVLTF; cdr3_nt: TGCGCCAGCAGTATAGGACTCATTTCTGGGGCCAACGTCCTGACTTTC
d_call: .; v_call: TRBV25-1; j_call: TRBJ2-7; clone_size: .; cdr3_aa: CASSGASYEQYF; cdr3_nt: TGTGCCAGCTCCGGGGCCTCCTACGAGCAGTACTTC
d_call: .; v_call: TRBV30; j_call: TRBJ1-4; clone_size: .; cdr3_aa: CAWTTQGILNEKLFF; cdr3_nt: TGTGCCTGGACAACTCAGGGGATACTAAATGAAAAACTGTTTTTT
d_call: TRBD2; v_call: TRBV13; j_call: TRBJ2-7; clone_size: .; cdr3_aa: CASSFRSGGQPEQYF; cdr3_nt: TGTGCCAGCAGCTTCCGTAGCGGGGGGCAACCCGAGCAGTACTTC
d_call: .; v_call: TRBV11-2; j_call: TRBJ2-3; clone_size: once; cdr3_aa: CASSRGSPITDTQYF; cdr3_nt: TGTGCCAGCAGCAGAGGCAGCCCCATCACAGATACGCAGTATTTT
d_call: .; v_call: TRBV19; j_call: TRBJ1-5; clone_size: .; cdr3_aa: CASTPGTPFSNQPQHF; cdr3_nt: TGTGCCAGTACTCCCGGGACACCGTTTAGCAATCAGCCCCAGCATTTT
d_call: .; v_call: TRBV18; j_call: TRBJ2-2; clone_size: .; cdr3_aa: CASSPSHTGTNTGELFF; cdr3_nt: TGTGCCAGCTCACCAAGCCATACGGGGACGAACACCGGGGAGCTGTTTTTT
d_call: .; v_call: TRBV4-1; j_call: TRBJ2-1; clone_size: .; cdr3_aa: CASSQGLAGSSYNEQFF; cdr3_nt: TGCGCCAGCAGCCAAGGGCTGGCGGGTAGCTCCTACAATGAGCAGTTCTTC
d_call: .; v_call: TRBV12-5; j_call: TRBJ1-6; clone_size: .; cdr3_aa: CASGLEVNSPLHF; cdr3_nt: TGTGCTAGTGGTTTGGAAGTGAATTCACCCCTCCACTTT
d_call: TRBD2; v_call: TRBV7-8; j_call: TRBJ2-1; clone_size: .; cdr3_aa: CASSPRAGGTHNEQFF; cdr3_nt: TGTGCCAGCAGCCCCAGGGCGGGAGGAACTCACAATGAGCAGTTCTTC
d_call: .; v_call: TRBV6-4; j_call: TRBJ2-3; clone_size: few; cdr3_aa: CASSPEGVTDTQYF; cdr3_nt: TGTGCCAGCAGTCCCGAGGGAGTAACAGATACGCAGTATTTT
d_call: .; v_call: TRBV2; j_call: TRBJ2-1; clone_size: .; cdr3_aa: CASSDFFQTHLYNEQFF; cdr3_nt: TGTGCCAGCAGTGACTTCTTTCAAACCCACCTATACAATGAGCAGTTCTTC
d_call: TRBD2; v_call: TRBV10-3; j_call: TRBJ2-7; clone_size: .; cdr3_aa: CAISSAGGIYEQYF; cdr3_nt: TGTGCCATCAGTTCAGCGGGAGGAATCTACGAGCAGTACTTC
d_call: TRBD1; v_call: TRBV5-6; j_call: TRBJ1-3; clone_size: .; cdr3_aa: CASSWGQDGFSSSGNTIYF; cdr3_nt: TGTGCCAGCAGCTGGGGACAGGACGGTTTTTCGAGCTCTGGAAACACCATATATTTT
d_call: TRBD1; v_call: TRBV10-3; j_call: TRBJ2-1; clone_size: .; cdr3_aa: CAIRYGTGPYNEQFF; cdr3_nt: TGTGCCATCAGATACGGGACAGGGCCGTACAATGAGCAGTTCTTC
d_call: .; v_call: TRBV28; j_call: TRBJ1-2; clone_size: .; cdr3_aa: CASSLGFYGYTF; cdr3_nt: TGTGCCAGCAGTTTGGGGTTTTATGGCTACACCTTC
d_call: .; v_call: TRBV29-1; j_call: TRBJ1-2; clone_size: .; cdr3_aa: CSVIMGPRPNYGYTF; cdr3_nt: TGCAGCGTGATTATGGGACCTCGGCCCAACTATGGCTACACCTTC
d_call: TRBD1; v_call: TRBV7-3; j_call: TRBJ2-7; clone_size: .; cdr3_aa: CASSLTGGSAYEQYF; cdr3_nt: TGTGCCAGCAGCCTTACAGGGGGCTCAGCCTACGAGCAGTACTTC
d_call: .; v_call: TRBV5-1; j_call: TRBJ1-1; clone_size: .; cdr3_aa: CASSPYQGNTEAFF; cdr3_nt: TGCGCCAGCAGCCCATACCAGGGCAACACTGAAGCTTTCTTT
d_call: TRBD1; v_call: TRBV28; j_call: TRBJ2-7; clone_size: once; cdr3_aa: CASSKGQGVSEQYF; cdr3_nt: TGTGCCAGCAGCAAAGGACAGGGTGTATCCGAGCAGTACTTC
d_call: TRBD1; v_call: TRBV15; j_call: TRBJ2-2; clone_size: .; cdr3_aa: CATRTGGADTGELFF; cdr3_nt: TGTGCCACCAGGACAGGGGGCGCGGACACCGGGGAGCTGTTTTTT
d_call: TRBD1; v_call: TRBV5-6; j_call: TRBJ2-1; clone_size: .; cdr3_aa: CASSGTGVFDEQFF; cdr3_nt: TGTGCCAGCAGCGGGACAGGGGTGTTCGATGAGCAGTTCTTC
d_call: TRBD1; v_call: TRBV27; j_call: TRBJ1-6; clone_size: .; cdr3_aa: CASSLFLGQGVSALHF; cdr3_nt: TGTGCCAGCAGTTTATTCCTGGGACAGGGCGTCTCGGCGCTCCACTTT
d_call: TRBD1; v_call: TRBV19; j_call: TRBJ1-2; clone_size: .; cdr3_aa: CASSTGGGGYTF; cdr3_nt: TGTGCCAGTAGTACAGGGGGCGGTGGCTACACCTTC
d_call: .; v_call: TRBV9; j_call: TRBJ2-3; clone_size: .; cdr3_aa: CASSVWGANTQYF; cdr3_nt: TGTGCCAGCAGCGTGTGGGGGGCTAATACGCAGTATTTT
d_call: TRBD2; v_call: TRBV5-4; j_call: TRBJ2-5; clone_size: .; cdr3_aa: CASSLASGGEETQYF; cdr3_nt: TGTGCCAGCAGCTTGGCTAGCGGGGGGGAAGAGACCCAGTACTTC
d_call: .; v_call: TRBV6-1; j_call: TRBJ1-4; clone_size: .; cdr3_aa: CASSEGAGEGEKLFF; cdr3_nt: TGTGCCAGCAGTGAAGGGGCAGGGGAGGGGGAAAAACTGTTTTTT
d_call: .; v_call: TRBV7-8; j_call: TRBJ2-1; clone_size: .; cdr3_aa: CASSLLRAGQYNEQFF; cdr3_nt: TGTGCCAGCAGCTTACTTAGGGCGGGACAGTACAATGAGCAGTTCTTC
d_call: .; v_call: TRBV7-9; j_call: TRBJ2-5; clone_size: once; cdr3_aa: CASSLSTETQYF; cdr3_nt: TGTGCCAGCAGCTTGAGTACGGAGACCCAGTACTTC
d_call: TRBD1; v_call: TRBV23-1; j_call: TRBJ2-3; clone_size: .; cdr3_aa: CASSQSSDRGFIGDTQYF; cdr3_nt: TGCGCCAGCAGTCAATCTTCGGACAGGGGGTTTATTGGAGATACGCAGTATTTT
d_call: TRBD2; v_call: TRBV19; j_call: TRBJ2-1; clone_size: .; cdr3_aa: CASSMAVGGRADWQFF; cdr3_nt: TGTGCCAGTAGTATGGCGGTGGGCGGGAGGGCCGATTGGCAGTTCTTC
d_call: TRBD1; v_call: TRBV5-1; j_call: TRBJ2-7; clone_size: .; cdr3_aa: CASSSGQGPYEQYF; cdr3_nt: TGCGCCAGCAGCTCGGGACAGGGTCCCTACGAGCAGTACTTC
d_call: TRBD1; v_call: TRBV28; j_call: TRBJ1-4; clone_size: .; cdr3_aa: CASSWTGPLFF; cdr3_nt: TGTGCCAGCAGTTGGACAGGTCCGCTGTTTTTT
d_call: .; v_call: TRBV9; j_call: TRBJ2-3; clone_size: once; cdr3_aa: CASSVVQKVYTDTQYF; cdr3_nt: TGTGCCAGCAGCGTAGTACAGAAGGTATACACAGATACGCAGTATTTT
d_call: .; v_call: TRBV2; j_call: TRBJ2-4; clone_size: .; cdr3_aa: CASTSRTSDAKNIQYF; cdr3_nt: TGTGCCAGCACCTCCCGGACATCTGATGCCAAAAACATTCAGTACTTC
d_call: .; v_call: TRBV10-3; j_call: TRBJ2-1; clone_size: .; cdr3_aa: CAISDSQSSYNEQFF; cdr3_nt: TGTGCCATCAGTGACAGTCAGAGCTCCTACAATGAGCAGTTCTTC
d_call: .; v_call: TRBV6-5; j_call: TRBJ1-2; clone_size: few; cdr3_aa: CASSYGDTNYGYTF; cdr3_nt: TGTGCCAGCAGTTACGGGGACACAAACTATGGCTACACCTTC